The 23 T cell receptor beta chains below all came from one sample that was sequenced in a study of molecular identifiers for immune sequencing clone quantification. TCRdb reprocessed the PCR reads via MiXCR and lists one record per CDR3 protein. The sample shows about 640,000 distinct CDR3 sequences, approximately 20% of them seen only once. Sequenced material: naive CD8+ T cells from blood, with Jurkat cell RNA spiked in. The subset is: FACS-sorted CD8+CD4-CCR7+CD45RA+ naive T cells. These receptors all stem from a human donor in good health. Some libraries in this study had Jurkat cell RNA spiked in.

On this clonotype: A much larger clone differs by one base, so this may be a read error. V gene TRBV2 combines with J gene TRBJ1-2; tentatively, D is TRBD1 (6 bases). The CDR3 spans 15 residues. V was pared by 6 bases and J by 4 bases, with 18 bases between. Germline V gene lookup returns CDR1 SNHLY and CDR2 FYNNEI. The CDR3 nucleotides read TGTGCCAGCAGGAGCGGACAGAGGGCAATCTATGGCTACACCTTC. It translates to CASRSGQRAIYGYTF. The whole variable domain, remainder taken from reference TRBV2 and TRBJ1-2, is EPEVTQTPSHQVTQMGQEVILRCVPISNHLYFYWYRQILGQKVEFLVSFYNNEISEKSEIFDDQFSVERPDGSNFTLKIRSTKLEDSAMYFCASRSGQRAIYGYTFGSGTRLTVV.

Points on this clonotype: Possible read error: a much larger clone is one base away. The chain combines TRBV12-3 or TRBV12-4 with TRBJ2-7; D ambiguous. The CDR3 covers 14 residues. Trimming left V 5 bases short and J 7 bases short, with 18 bases between. This CDR3 is CASSPHGTPDEQYF. The CDR3, as DNA: TGTGCCAGCAGTCCCCATGGAACCCCCGATGAGCAGTACTTC.

This clonotype was seen just once. Since a much larger clone is just one base distant, this may be a read error. The V and J genes are TRBV19 and TRBJ2-7; the match to TRBD1 covers 7 bases. J was trimmed by 3 bases and V by 5 bases; bases with no gene match: 7. Germline values: CDR1 LNHDA, CDR2 SQIVND (reference sequence). This CDR3 spans 14 amino acids. The CDR3 here is CASSVRDRIYEQYF. The DNA for the CDR3 is TGTGCCAGTAGTGTACGGGACAGAATCTACGAGCAGTACTTC.

Notes on this clonotype: A single base separates this from a much larger clone, so it may be a read error. V usage is TRBV7-2 and J usage is TRBJ1-5; D remains ambiguous. CDR1 SGHTA and CDR2 FQGNSA come from the germline V gene. The CDR3 spans 12 residues. CDR3 bases: TGTGTCAGCAGCTACGTGGGGCAGCCCCAGCATTTT. It yields the protein CVSSYVGQPQHF.

Many counts were recorded for this clonotype. The chain has TRBV4-1 and TRBJ2-2, with D maybe TRBD1 (5 bases). Germline CDR1 reads MGHRA; CDR2 reads YSYEKL. The V end was cut by 4 bases, the J end by 1 base, with 16 bases between. The CDR3 runs 17 residues. The CDR3 spells CASSRGPQGQNTGELFF. Here the CDR3 DNA reads TGCGCCAGCAGCCGGGGTCCTCAGGGCCAGAACACCGGGGAGCTGTTTTTT.

This clonotype was counted many times. This sequence joins TRBV29-1 and TRBJ2-1, with no clear D. V was pared by 7 bases and J by 10 bases, with 17 bases between. Germline CDR1 reads SQVTM; CDR2 reads ANQGSEA. The CDR3 extends over 12 amino acids. The CDR3 protein is CSAEGPQEEQFF. Written as DNA, the CDR3 is TGCAGCGCCGAAGGACCCCAGGAAGAGCAGTTCTTC.

The table lists this clonotype with many counts. The chain is built from TRBV7-6 and TRBJ2-3, with TRBD1 matching 9 bases. Germline V gene lookup returns CDR1 SGHVS and CDR2 FNYEAQ. The V segment lost 4 bases and the J segment 3 bases; nucleotides outside the gene matches: 5. The length of the CDR3 is 15 residues. For the CDR3, the DNA is TGTGCCAGCAGCTCTGGACAGGGGTGGACAGATACGCAGTATTTT. It translates to CASSSGQGWTDTQYF.

This clonotype was observed many times. CDR3 protein: CAISEGPSYEQYF. CDR3 DNA sequence: TGTGCCATCAGTGAGGGCCCCTCCTACGAGCAGTACTTC. This chain connects TRBV10-3 to TRBJ2-7; D gene unclear. This CDR3 is 13 amino acids long. V gave up 2 bases and J gave up 0 bases, with 5 bases separating them. CDR1 and CDR2 (germline): ENHRY, SYGVKD.

This clonotype was counted at least ten times. The V gene is TRBV13, the J gene TRBJ1-1, with 7 bases lining up with TRBD1. This CDR3 spans 13 amino acids. Germline CDR1 PRHDT, CDR2 FYEKMQ (reference sequence). V gave up 5 bases and J gave up 10 bases; unmatched junction bases: 10. The CDR3 protein is CASSGTGARGAFF. CDR3 DNA sequence: TGTGCCAGCAGCGGAACAGGGGCCAGGGGAGCTTTCTTT.

The table lists this clonotype with many counts. The chain uses TRBV9 and TRBJ1-2; TRBD1 is a possible D gene (6 bases). Germline V gives CDR1 SGDLS, CDR2 YYNGEE. Deletions cut 0 bases from V and 0 bases from J, with 9 bases between. The CDR3 runs to 15 residues. The CDR3 protein is CASSVARTANYGYTF. The CDR3 coding sequence is TGTGCCAGCAGCGTAGCCCGGACAGCTAACTATGGCTACACCTTC.

This clonotype was seen a single time. No conserved phenylalanine or tryptophan is present at the end of the CDR3, so a read error is the likely explanation. V gene TRBV6-1 combines with J gene TRBJ1-2, with a weak D call TRBD1 (6 bases). The CDR3 consists of 18 residues. The germline CDR1 and CDR2 sequences are MNHNS and SASEGT. Trimming shortened V by 0 bases and J by 0 bases, and 17 bases separated the two germline ends. As DNA, the CDR3 is TGTGCCAGCAGTGAAGCGTATGGACAGACTTTAGCTAACTATGGCTACACCTCC. Translating gives CASSEAYGQTLANYGYTS.

This clonotype appeared many times. V usage is TRBV4-3 and J usage is TRBJ1-1; 7 bases are a match to TRBD1. The ends lost 0 bases at V and 5 bases at J; junction bases unmatched: 6. Germline values: CDR1 LGHNA, CDR2 YSLEER. The CDR3 is made up of 15 amino acids. The CDR3 region has the DNA TGCGCCAGCAGCCAAGATCAGACAGGGAATACTGAAGCTTTCTTT. Its protein is CASSQDQTGNTEAFF.

This clonotype was recorded at least ten times. This rearrangement joins TRBV24-1 to TRBJ2-3, with D uncertain. This CDR3 spans 16 amino acids. CDR1 is KGHDR, CDR2 SFDVKD, per germline. With 1 base removed from V and 2 bases from J, the gap between germline ends came to 12 bases. This CDR3 is CATSDLRDRNTDTQYF. The CDR3 nucleotides are TGTGCCACCAGTGATTTACGCGACCGAAACACAGATACGCAGTATTTT.

Comment on this clonotype: Given the absence of the conserved phenylalanine or tryptophan at the CDR3 end, a read error is likely. The chain recombines TRBV7-9 with TRBJ2-5, with 12 bases lining up with TRBD2. V shed 4 bases, J shed 5 bases, and the junction held 8 bases outside the gene matches. CDR1 and CDR2 (germline): SEHNR, FQNEAQ (reference sequence). The CDR3 runs 16 residues. The CDR3 sequence is CASSSRLAGVSETQYY. The CDR3 nucleotides are TGTGCCAGCAGCTCAAGACTAGCGGGAGTATCGGAGACCCAGTACTAC.

V is TRBV20-1 and J is TRBJ2-1, with 10 bases fitting TRBD2. This CDR3 is 16 amino acids long. The germline CDR1 and CDR2 sequences are DFQATT and SNEGSKA (reference sequence). After removal of 6 bases from V and 7 bases from J, the junction contained 15 bases not matched to a gene. The CDR3 reads CSASPPRLAGVNEQFF. The CDR3 nucleotides are TGCAGTGCAAGCCCGCCCAGGCTAGCGGGGGTGAATGAGCAGTTCTTC.

This clonotype appeared once. The chain couples TRBV5-3 to TRBJ2-6; 7 bases align to TRBD1. TRBV5-3 is recorded as an ORF, its role being uncertain. This CDR3 spans 15 amino acids. CDR3: CASSWTGIGANVLTF. The CDR3 coding sequence is TGTGCTAGCAGCTGGACAGGCATAGGGGCCAACGTCCTGACTTTC.

This clonotype has ten or more counts. The chain recombines TRBV4-1 with TRBJ1-5; 7 positions match TRBD1. The CDR3 sequence is 16 residues long. V lost 2 bases, J lost 0 bases, and 4 bases stayed unmatched. Germline CDR1 is MGHRA and CDR2 is YSYEKL. CDR3 nucleotides: TGCGCCAGCAGCCAACTAACAGGGGATAGCAATCAGCCCCAGCATTTT. Translated, it gives CASSQLTGDSNQPQHF.

On this clonotype itself: One base away lies a much larger clone, so this may be a sequencing read error. The rearrangement uses TRBV20-1 and TRBJ2-7; D might be TRBD2 (6 bases). Per the germline V gene, CDR1 is DFQATT and CDR2 is SNEGSKA (reference sequence). This CDR3 region has 13 residues. The chain's CDR3 is CSAYPGRWYGQYF. Written as DNA, the CDR3 is TGCAGTGCTTACCCCGGGAGATGGTACGGGCAGTACTTC.

Of note for this clonotype: Mismatch with germline at one junction end may stem from a read error. The rearrangement uses TRBV11-2 and TRBJ2-3; TRBD2 might be the D (6 bases). Germline-derived CDR1 and CDR2 are SGHAT and FQNNGV. The length of the CDR3 is 14 residues. The CDR3 protein is CGSSPWEGTDTQYF. The CDR3 coding sequence is TGTGGCAGCAGCCCGTGGGAGGGCACAGATACGCAGTATTTT.

As regards this clonotype: At one of its ends the junction is not consistent with the germline gene, which may arise from a read error. V and J are TRBV29-1 and TRBJ2-1; tentative D call: TRBD1 (5 bases). The CDR3 totals 12 residues. Germline-derived CDR1 and CDR2 are SQVTM and ANQGSEA. This chain's CDR3 is CSVTVIAHELFF. The CDR3 nucleotides are TGCAGCGTGACAGTAATCGCCCATGAGCTGTTCTTC.

A few counts support this clonotype. Compared with germline, one end of the junction differs, possibly owing to a read error. The chain is built from TRBV7-8 and TRBJ2-3; D is undetermined. CDR1 is SGHVS, CDR2 FQNEAQ, per germline. This CDR3 spans 14 amino acids. The CDR3 protein is CASSPASVGDTRYF. The CDR3 DNA reads as TGTGCCAGCAGCCCGGCGTCCGTTGGAGATACGCGGTATTTT.

Ten or more counts support this clonotype. The chain has TRBV4-3 and TRBJ1-4, with D possibly being TRBD1 (5 bases). The CDR3 contains 15 residues. Germline-derived CDR1 and CDR2 are LGHNA and YSLEER. The ends were cut back, 0 bases at V and 4 bases at J, with 9 bases in the middle. The CDR3 DNA reads as TGCGCCAGCAGCCAAGATCCGGGGGATAATGAAAAACTGTTTTTT. Translation gives CASSQDPGDNEKLFF.

Comments on this clonotype: This clone may be a read error of a much larger clone one base away. The genes are TRBV7-9 and TRBJ1-6; unclear D gene. The germline V gene encodes CDR1 SEHNR and CDR2 FQNEAQ (reference sequence). Trimming stripped 10 bases from V and 8 bases from J, with 21 bases between. The CDR3 has 15 amino acids. The CDR3 nucleotides are TGTGCCAACACCGTGGGTCTTCAATTGGATTCACCCCTCCACTTT. The encoded protein is CANTVGLQLDSPLHF.